The source of this TCR beta chain is a study of blood T cell repertoires in COVID-19 (TCRdb year 2020). At the level of the whole study: Samples from collaborators originated in the United States, Italy and Spain and spanned both the acute and convalescent phases of COVID-19. Deeply sampled blood TCRbeta repertoires from subjects exposed to, actively infected with, or recovered from COVID-19 were included in the dataset. The prospective study material was composed of cDNA or gDNA derived from T cells, B-cell-depleted T cells, or PBMCs. A freely available public database, intended as a resource for researchers studying the immune response to SARS-CoV-2, is where the repertoires were released. Samples came from the ongoing ImmuneRACE study (first 160 participants) plus 1,254 subjects from 6 global collaborators. Where HLA class I and class II types were available, the types were taken from metadata supplied by the sample provider, not from assay-based typing. Nearly every sample came with metadata listing a de-identified subject ID, COVID-19 status, age in years and sex. Study-level results and caveats: Clinical and demographic metadata were provided uncurated, with the amount varying by source and participant.

TCRbeta CDR3 regions were amplified from genomic DNA by means of the immunoSEQ Assay, a bias-controlled multiplex PCR. Regarding the original processing steps: The number of nucleated cells in each sample was estimated from the amplification of reference gene primers within the assay. To quantify the absolute abundance of each unique TCRbeta CDR3 rearrangement, sequence reads were collapsed and filtered. For each sample, productive Simpson clonality was calculated as the square root of Simpson's diversity index over productive rearrangements. The table comes from immuneACCESS by way of TCRdb, which keeps in-frame sequences with V and J called. Part of the clones is missing from these tables; in studies checked, under half for an unresolved V gene and the rest for unknown reasons. V and J calls and clone size are those listed in that table; D and trimming were worked out from the DNA. The sample has a few hundred thousand clones on record, approximately 90% of them singletons. Together, the top ten hold more than 2% of the sample.

The CDR3 measures 14 amino acids from cysteine to phenylalanine. Here the CDR3 DNA is all that survives: 42 bases in frame from base 1. Via the germline V gene, CDR1 is SGHRS and CDR2 YFSETQ. V lost 0 bases and J lost 4 bases; the stretch between them is 10 bases long. In the case of this clone: The target of this receptor is not known. Qualities for individual bases were not recorded, and no much larger clone is one base off.

Each collaborating institution followed its own protocols to collect whole blood in K2EDTA tubes. For TCRbeta analysis, collaborator samples were shipped as frozen whole blood, as isolated PBMCs, or as DNA extracted from either sample type. The specimen was peripheral blood. The clonotype originates from a man aged 18 to 29 with active or convalescent COVID-19. The chain joins TRBV5-1 to TRBJ1-1, with TRBD1 tentatively as D gene (5 bases match). The CDR3 reads as follows: CASSLGTLGTEAFF. The nucleotides are TGCGCCAGCAGCTTGGGGACATTGGGCACTGAAGCTTTCTTT.